Below are 7 T cell receptor beta chains sequenced from a single sample in a study of blood T cell repertoires in COVID-19. Data came from immunoSEQ multiplex PCR; TCRdb stores just in-frame clones and leaves some out. The sample records about 83,000 clones, 87% being singletons. Material: peripheral blood. These receptors were obtained from a man aged 60 to 69 with acute or convalescent COVID-19.

Only one count was recorded for this clone. Additional DNA sequences in this sample encode the identical CDR3. V is TRBV12-3 or TRBV12-4 and J is TRBJ1-1, with D tentatively TRBD1 (5 bases). This CDR3 region has 13 residues. V lost 1 base, J lost 4 bases, and 7 bases lay in between. The CDR3 region is CASSLGGGTEAFF. CDR3 sequence (DNA): TGTGCCAGCAGTTTAGGGGGGGGCACTGAAGCTTTCTTT.

The chain couples TRBV4-3 to TRBJ1-2; D is possibly TRBD1 (6 bases). V lost 4 bases to trimming and J lost 2 bases, with 14 bases between them. The CDR3 length is 15 residues. Germline CDR1 reads LGHNA; CDR2 reads YSLEER. CDR3 protein: CASSPGTQLNYGYTF. CDR3 bases: TGCGCCAGCAGCCCAGGGACACAGTTGAACTATGGCTACACCTTC.

The CDR3 reads CASSLEPVRGIQYF. The CDR3 nucleotides are TGTGCCAGCAGCTTAGAACCCGTGCGGGGCATTCAGTACTTC. The V call is TRBV7-9, the J call TRBJ2-4; perhaps TRBD2 as D (6 bases). The CDR3 is made up of 14 amino acids. Germline-derived CDR1 and CDR2 are SEHNR and FQNEAQ (reference sequence). V lost 1 base and J lost 9, with 13 bases in between.

V is TRBV7-2 and J is TRBJ1-3; TRBD1 is a possible D gene (5 bases). The CDR3 runs to 16 residues. Germline-derived CDR1 and CDR2 are SGHTA and FQGNSA. Trimming shortened V by 1 base and J by 0 bases, and 10 bases separated the two germline ends. The CDR3 is CASSLGQTRSGNTIYF. CDR3 bases: TGTGCCAGCAGCTTAGGACAGACCCGCTCTGGAAACACCATATATTTT.

The chain uses TRBV3-1 (or the pseudogene TRBV3-2) and TRBJ1-4; 12 nucleotides match TRBD1. The CDR3 has 15 residues. Unmatched junction bases numbered 2, after V lost 4 bases and J lost 5 bases. Germline loops: CDR1 LGHDT, CDR2 YNNKEL (reference sequence). DNA of the CDR3: TGTGCCAGCAGCCCAGGGACAGGGGGCAATGAAAAACTGTTTTTT. As protein: CASSPGTGGNEKLFF.

This chain uses TRBV30 with TRBJ2-5; 14 nucleotides agree with TRBD2. The CDR3 consists of 15 residues. The germline CDR1 and CDR2 sequences are GTSNPN and SVGIG (reference sequence). After removal of 2 bases from V and 4 bases from J, the junction contained 3 bases not matched to a gene. The CDR3 coding sequence is TGTGCCTGGAGTCACGGACTAGCGGGGGGAGAGACCCAGTACTTC. Its translation: CAWSHGLAGGETQYF.

This chain connects TRBV7-8 to TRBJ1-5, with D hard to call. V was trimmed by 4 bases and J by 4 bases, leaving 20 bases between them. This CDR3 is built from 17 residues. CDR1 is SGHVS, CDR2 FQNEAQ, per germline. The DNA of the CDR3 is TGTGCCAGCAGCTGGACGGAGGCTCTCCCGGGGAATCAGCCCCAGCATTTT. This encodes CASSWTEALPGNQPQHF.